Shown below are 27 T cell receptor beta chains from a single sample sequenced in a study of T cell changes during pregnancy in multiple sclerosis (dated by TCRdb to the late 2010s). Libraries were built with the immunoSEQ multiplex PCR assay. Imported from immuneACCESS, the table was reduced by TCRdb to in-frame sequences with V and J called. These copies leave out some clones; in studies compared against another copy, an unresolved V gene accounts for under half, and the cause of the remainder is not known. This sample has tens of thousands of clones in its table, and 91% of those were observed once. Clones ranked in the top ten supply roughly 0.75% of the sample. Material: CD4+ T cells from peripheral blood mononuclear cells, obtained before pregnancy. The receptors derive from a female donor with multiple sclerosis, enrolled in a pregnancy study.

The chain employs TRBV5-1 and TRBJ2-6; D unclear. The V gene's germline CDR1 is SGHRS and CDR2 YFSETQ. Between the trimmed V and J ends, which lost 2 bases and 2 bases, there was a span of 11 bases. This CDR3 is 16 amino acids long. CDR3 sequence: CASSLVTAAGANVLTF. The CDR3, as DNA: TGCGCCAGCAGCTTAGTTACAGCTGCTGGGGCCAACGTCCTGACTTTC.

The chain combines TRBV19 with TRBJ1-5, with D uncertain. The V and J ends lost 7 bases and 6 bases respectively, with 22 bases between them. CDR3 length: 16 amino acids. In germline, CDR1 is LNHDA, CDR2 SQIVND (reference sequence). The DNA for the CDR3 is TGTGCCAGTAACCCCAATCTGGGGAGTTGGAGTCAGCCCCAGCATTTT. Translation gives CASNPNLGSWSQPQHF.

The genes are TRBV11-3 and TRBJ1-1, with 7 bases identical to TRBD1. CDR1 SGHNT and CDR2 YENEEA come from the germline V gene. V gave up 4 bases and J gave up 11 bases; unmatched junction bases: 7. This CDR3 is built from 12 residues. This CDR3 reads CASSSNRGQAFF. The CDR3, as DNA: TGTGCCAGCAGCTCGAACAGGGGTCAGGCTTTCTTT. Complete variable domain (other parts from reference TRBV11-3 and TRBJ1-1): EAGVVQSPRYKIIEKKQPVAFWCNPISGHNTLYWYLQNLGQGPELLIRYENEEAVDDSQLPKDRFSAERLKGVDSTLKIQPAELGDSAVYLCASSSNRGQAFFGQGTRLTVV.

The chain employs TRBV7-2 and TRBJ2-5; 9 positions agree with TRBD2. Trimming removed 1 base from V and 9 bases from J; junction bases left unmatched: 9. Germline V gene data show CDR1 as SGHTA and CDR2 as FQGNSA. The CDR3 has 15 residues. The CDR3 DNA reads TGTGCCAGCAGCTTAGTGATTTTAGCGGGGGCCCCCCAGTACTTC. Its protein product is CASSLVILAGAPQYF.

Of note for this clone: Other DNA sequences of this sample code for an identical CDR3. The chain combines TRBV6-4 with TRBJ2-3; D might be TRBD2 (6 bases). V lost 2 bases and J lost 4, with 10 bases in between. From germline, CDR1 is MRHNA and CDR2 SNTAGT. CDR3 length: 14 amino acids. The CDR3 coding sequence is TGTGCCAGCAGTGACGGAGGAGGGGCAGATACGCAGTATTTT. Its translation: CASSDGGGADTQYF.

The J gene is TRBJ2-2, the V gene TRBV4-3, with a possible D match to TRBD2 (6 bases). This CDR3 has 15 amino acids. The V and J ends lost 9 bases and 0 bases respectively, with 14 bases between them. Looked up from germline, CDR1 is LGHNA and CDR2 is YSLEER. The CDR3 DNA reads TGCGCCAGTAAGCCGGGACTCCCGAACACCGGGGAGCTGTTTTTT. This translates into CASKPGLPNTGELFF.

This chain connects TRBV6-5 to TRBJ1-1; D gene unclear. The CDR3 is 13 residues long. Trimming cost V 5 bases and J 1 base, with 8 bases left between them. Germline values: CDR1 MNHEY, CDR2 SVGAGI. The CDR3 sequence is CASSVHQNTEAFF. In nucleotides, the CDR3 is TGTGCCAGCAGTGTACACCAGAACACTGAAGCTTTCTTT.

The chain joins TRBV7-2 to TRBJ1-1, with TRBD1 matching over 7 bases. The CDR3 loop spans 13 amino acids. V shed 2 bases and J 10 bases; nucleotides not matched to a gene: 7. The germline V gene encodes CDR1 SGHTA and CDR2 FQGNSA. In DNA form, the CDR3 reads TGTGCCAGCAGCTTATCTACAACAGGGGTAGCTTTCTTT. Its protein is CASSLSTTGVAFF.

The chain carries TRBV6-1 and TRBJ1-1, with TRBD1 matching over 7 bases. Germline CDR1 MNHNS, CDR2 SASEGT. J lost 5 bases, V lost 3 bases, and 9 bases had no gene match. This CDR3 region has 15 residues. The DNA for the CDR3 is TGTGCCAGCAGTGATCAGACAGGGTGGATGACTGAAGCTTTCTTT. Protein sequence: CASSDQTGWMTEAFF.

The chain couples TRBV4-2 to TRBJ2-3; weak D call: TRBD1 (6 bases). In germline, CDR1 is LGHNA, CDR2 YNFKEQ. V dropped 3 bases and J dropped 3 bases, with 19 bases sitting between them. This CDR3 is built from 17 residues. The CDR3 DNA reads TGTGCCAGCAGCCACTACCCGGACAGTCCGGGAACAGATACGCAGTATTTT. This gives the protein CASSHYPDSPGTDTQYF.

The chain links TRBV6-1 to TRBJ2-2, with a possible D match to TRBD2 (6 bases). V was shortened by 2 bases and J by 6 bases, with 19 bases between the two germline ends. The V gene's germline CDR1 is MNHNS and CDR2 SASEGT. The CDR3 is 17 amino acids. The CDR3 DNA is TGTGCCAGCAGTGAATTCGGAGGGGCGGCGGGGCCCGGGGAGCTGTTTTTT. It codes for CASSEFGGAAGPGELFF.

The chain uses TRBV7-2 and TRBJ2-5; 9 bases match TRBD1. V lost 1 base to trimming and J lost 7 bases; unmatched junction nucleotides: 7. Per germline, CDR1 SGHTA and CDR2 FQGNSA. This CDR3 comprises 15 residues. The CDR3, as DNA: TGTGCCAGCAGCTTAGGCGGGACAGGGTTCGGGACCCAGTACTTC. It translates to CASSLGGTGFGTQYF.

The V gene is TRBV6-1, the J gene TRBJ2-3; possible D gene TRBD2, 6 bases. Per the germline V gene, CDR1 is MNHNS and CDR2 is SASEGT. CDR3 length equals 13 residues. Trimming removed 0 bases at V and 12 bases at J, with 13 bases between. This CDR3 reads CASSEAPGLQQYF. In DNA form, the CDR3 reads TGTGCCAGCAGTGAAGCTCCGGGACTTCAACAGTATTTT.

This clone has only a few counts. This rearrangement joins TRBV2 to TRBJ1-3; the D is unclear. V was cut by 4 bases and J by 6 bases, with 10 bases left in between. Germline CDR1 SNHLY, CDR2 FYNNEI. This CDR3 contains 13 residues. The CDR3: CASSGYRVNTIYF. In DNA form, the CDR3 reads TGTGCCAGCAGTGGCTACAGAGTAAACACCATATATTTT.

This rearrangement joins TRBV9 to TRBJ2-3; TRBD2 matches at 8 bases. With V trimmed by 5 bases and J by 6 bases, 11 bases remained unmatched. Germline lookup yields CDR1 SGDLS and CDR2 YYNGEE. There are 15 residues in the CDR3. CDR3 DNA: TGTGCCAGCAGTGCCCTGACGGGGGGGCCCGATACGCAGTATTTT. Its protein product is CASSALTGGPDTQYF.

The chain combines TRBV12-5 with TRBJ2-5, with a possible D match to TRBD1 (6 bases). Germline CDR1 and CDR2: LGHNT and FRNRAP. The CDR3 loop spans 11 amino acids. The CDR3 DNA sequence: TGTGCGACAGGCTTCCAAGAGACCCAGTACTTC. This gives the protein CATGFQETQYF.

Worth noting for this clone: Other nucleotide sequences from this sample produce the same CDR3. V is TRBV5-6 and J is TRBJ1-2; no clear D. CDR3 length: 13 amino acids. CDR1 SGHDT and CDR2 YYEEEE come from the germline V gene. Trimming stripped 0 bases from V and 4 bases from J, with 7 bases between. DNA for the CDR3: TGTGCCAGCAGCTTGGTGGCTGCCTATGGCTACACCTTC. Translating gives CASSLVAAYGYTF. Drawing the rest from reference TRBV5-6 and TRBJ1-2, the complete variable domain is DAGVTQSPTHLIKTRGQQVTLRCSPKSGHDTVSWYQQALGQGPQFIFQYYEEEERQRGNFPDRFSGHQFPNYSSELNVNALLLGDSALYLCASSLVAAYGYTFGSGTRLTVV.

The CDR3 loop is CASSLGGAGSYEQYF. The CDR3 bases are TGCGCCAGCAGCTTGGGCGGGGCAGGTTCCTACGAGCAGTACTTC. The J gene is TRBJ2-7, the V gene TRBV5-1; D is perhaps TRBD2 (6 bases). The CDR3 sequence is 15 residues long. The germline gives CDR1 SGHRS, CDR2 YFSETQ. Trimming shortened V by 0 bases and J by 1 base, and 11 bases separated the two germline ends.

This chain uses TRBV28 with TRBJ1-2; 7 bases agree with TRBD1. The CDR3 sequence is 14 residues long. CDR1 and CDR2 from the germline V gene are MDHEN and SYDVKM. J gave up 8 bases and V 6 bases, and 12 bases lay outside the gene matches. The CDR3 loop reads CASSTPGQVRGYTF. The CDR3, as DNA: TGTGCCAGCAGCACCCCCGGACAGGTACGGGGCTACACCTTC.

Only a few counts were recorded for this clone. The chain is built from TRBV4-1 and TRBJ1-1; D might be TRBD1 (6 bases). V lost 3 bases to trimming and J lost 0 bases, with 8 bases between them. This CDR3 has 14 residues. Per the germline V gene, CDR1 is MGHRA and CDR2 is YSYEKL. The CDR3 coding sequence is TGCGCCAGCAGCCATGGGGGCTTGAACACTGAAGCTTTCTTT. Translation: CASSHGGLNTEAFF.

The chain combines TRBV30 with TRBJ1-3, with D possibly being TRBD1 (5 bases). Trimming took 1 base from V and 0 from J, leaving 10 bases between them. Germline V gene lookup returns CDR1 GTSNPN and CDR2 SVGIG (reference sequence). CDR3 length equals 15 residues. CDR3 residues: CAWSEGFRSGNTIYF. CDR3 DNA: TGTGCCTGGAGTGAGGGGTTTCGCTCTGGAAACACCATATATTTT.

CDR3 sequence: CASSYGTGGPDTQYF. CDR3 nucleotides: TGTGCCAGCAGTTACGGGACAGGGGGCCCAGATACGCAGTATTTT. The chain recombines TRBV6-6 with TRBJ2-3, with 12 bases identical to TRBD1. CDR1 and CDR2 (germline): MNHNY, SVGAGI (reference sequence). Trimming cost V 2 bases and J 4 bases; bases outside gene matches: 1. The CDR3 has 15 residues.

The chain uses TRBV6-6 and TRBJ2-7; perhaps TRBD2 as D (6 bases). The CDR3 consists of 13 residues. V was pared by 8 bases and J by 1 base, with 12 bases between. CDR1 is MNHNY, CDR2 SVGAGI, per germline (reference sequence). The CDR3 bases are TGTGCCAGCTCGGGACTTGCATCCTACGAGCAGTACTTC. This gives the protein CASSGLASYEQYF.

The chain couples TRBV14 to TRBJ1-1, with D maybe TRBD1 (5 bases). The germline V gene encodes CDR1 SGHDN and CDR2 FVKESK. This CDR3 spans 14 amino acids. The V end lost 3 bases, the J end lost 4 bases, and 12 bases lay between the germline ends. CDR3 bases: TGTGCCAGCAGCCATAGCAGGGTGGGCACTGAAGCTTTCTTT. It yields the protein CASSHSRVGTEAFF.

This clone was seen more than once but under ten times. The chain recombines TRBV30 with TRBJ1-1; 11 bases are shared with TRBD1. Germline CDR1 and CDR2: GTSNPN and SVGIG (reference sequence). Trimming at V came to 3 bases and at J to 12 bases, leaving 12 bases not matched to a gene. The CDR3 runs to 14 residues. As DNA, the CDR3 is TGTGCCTGGAGCAGCGGGACAGGGGGACGTTCATCTTTCTTT. Translating it yields CAWSSGTGGRSSFF.

The J gene is TRBJ1-5, the V gene TRBV7-9; D remains unclear. CDR1 SEHNR and CDR2 FQNEAQ come from the germline V gene (reference sequence). The CDR3 extends over 13 amino acids. Trimming shortened V by 4 bases and J by 3 bases, and 7 bases separated the two germline ends. CDR3 bases: TGTGCCAGCAGCTACAGTCCCAATCAGCCCCAGCATTTT. Translation: CASSYSPNQPQHF.

V gene TRBV11-2 combines with J gene TRBJ2-1, with 10 bases fitting TRBD2. This CDR3 region has 16 residues. CDR1 and CDR2 from the germline V gene are SGHAT and FQNNGV. Trimming at V came to 6 bases and at J to 0 bases, leaving 5 bases not matched to a gene. CDR3 region: CASRYSGGSSYNEQFF. DNA of the CDR3: TGTGCCAGCAGATATAGCGGGGGGTCCTCCTACAATGAGCAGTTCTTC.